The next 24 T cell receptor beta chains were all read from a single sample in a study of cytomegalovirus exposure and HLA in healthy donors. Primers included in the PCR were 60 Vbeta and 13 Jbeta primers. The table came from immunoSEQ multiplex PCR; TCRdb's copy has only in-frame clones and leaves some out. Its listing shows under 200,000 clones. Specimen: PBMCs. The receptors come from a woman aged 18 to 35 in good health and CMV-seropositive.

The rearrangement uses TRBV6-1 and TRBJ1-2, with D tentatively TRBD1 (6 bases). V was trimmed by 6 bases and J by 2 bases, leaving 10 bases between them. Germline assignment: CDR1 MNHNS and CDR2 SASEGT. This CDR3 has 13 residues. Here the CDR3 reads CASRRQENYGYTF. CDR3 bases: TGTGCCAGCAGACGACAGGAAAACTATGGCTACACCTTC.

This chain connects TRBV13 to TRBJ1-1; perhaps TRBD1 as D (6 bases). V shed 5 bases and J shed 3 bases, with 19 bases lying between them. The CDR3 runs to 16 residues. The germline V gene encodes CDR1 PRHDT and CDR2 FYEKMQ (reference sequence). The CDR3 DNA reads as TGTGCCAGCAGCCCCAACCCCTGGGGGCCTGACACTGAAGCTTTCTTT. Its translation: CASSPNPWGPDTEAFF. Variable domain in full (rest from reference TRBV13 and TRBJ1-1): AAGVIQSPRHLIKEKRETATLKCYPIPRHDTVYWYQQGPGQDPQFLISFYEKMQSDKGSIPDRFSAQQFSDYHSELNMSSLELGDSALYFCASSPNPWGPDTEAFFGQGTRLTVV.

V and J are TRBV5-4 and TRBJ2-1; D call uncertain. The CDR3 is 15 residues long. Germline V gives CDR1 SGHNT, CDR2 YYREEE (reference sequence). V lost 1 base, J lost 4 bases, and 12 bases lay in between. The CDR3 DNA reads as TGTGCCAGCAGCTTGAGTGGCCGTCTTTACAATGAGCAGTTCTTC. It yields the protein CASSLSGRLYNEQFF. The variable domain in full, with the rest retrieved from reference TRBV5-4 and TRBJ2-1, is ETGVTQSPTHLIKTRGQQVTLRCSSQSGHNTVSWYQQALGQGPQFIFQYYREEENGRGNFPPRFSGLQFPNYSSELNVNALELDDSALYLCASSLSGRLYNEQFFGPGTRLTVL.

The chain uses TRBV19 and TRBJ2-5, with 10 bases aligning to TRBD1. The V segment lost 1 base and the J segment 3 bases; nucleotides outside the gene matches: 2. This CDR3 region has 15 residues. The germline CDR1 and CDR2 sequences are LNHDA and SQIVND (reference sequence). CDR3 sequence: CASSIVGTGEETQYF. In DNA form, the CDR3 reads TGTGCCAGTAGTATAGTGGGGACAGGGGAAGAGACCCAGTACTTC.

This chain connects TRBV4-3 to TRBJ2-6; D call uncertain. This CDR3 spans 15 amino acids. Germline loops: CDR1 LGHNA, CDR2 YSLEER. V lost 0 bases, J lost 4 bases, and 7 bases lay in between. CDR3 in DNA: TGCGCCAGCAGCCAAGATCAGTGGGGGGCCAACGTCCTGACTTTC. This codes for CASSQDQWGANVLTF.

The chain joins TRBV12-5 to TRBJ1-1, with D possibly matching TRBD1 (5 bases). CDR1 is LGHNT and CDR2 is FRNRAP in the germline V gene. Deletions cut 7 bases from V and 5 bases from J, with 8 bases between. The CDR3 has 11 residues. CDR3 residues: CASEGRTEAFF. The DNA of the CDR3 is TGTGCTAGTGAGGGGAGGACTGAAGCTTTCTTT.

The V gene is TRBV4-3, the J gene TRBJ1-2, with no clear D. CDR3 length: 13 amino acids. The V and J ends lost 0 bases and 4 bases respectively, with 6 bases between them. The germline gives CDR1 LGHNA, CDR2 YSLEER. The CDR3 DNA reads TGCGCCAGCAGCCAAGATTGGGCCTATGGCTACACCTTC. Translation: CASSQDWAYGYTF.

This rearrangement joins TRBV15 to TRBJ2-7; TRBD2 agrees at 9 bases. CDR3 length: 16 amino acids. Germline CDR1 LNHNV, CDR2 YYDKDF (reference sequence). V dropped 1 base and J dropped 0; count of bases not matched to a gene: 4. Written as DNA, the CDR3 is TGTGCCACCAGCAGAGGACTAGCGGACAGCTCCTACGAGCAGTACTTC. Its translation is CATSRGLADSSYEQYF.

The chain carries TRBV4-2 and TRBJ2-5, with 12 positions matching TRBD2. Germline assignment: CDR1 LGHNA and CDR2 YNFKEQ. With V trimmed by 4 bases and J by 1 base, 1 base remained unmatched. The CDR3 runs 15 residues. The CDR3 DNA reads TGTGCCAGCAGCCTGACTAGCGGGAGCCAAGAGACCCAGTACTTC. Encoded protein: CASSLTSGSQETQYF.

V usage is TRBV5-4 and J usage is TRBJ1-2; TRBD1 matches at 7 bases. V lost 2 bases and J lost 4; bases outside the gene matches: 8. From germline, CDR1 is SGHNT and CDR2 YYREEE (reference sequence). The CDR3 has 15 residues. CDR3 DNA sequence: TGTGCCAGCAGCTTACCGGGACAGTCTTCCTATGGCTACACCTTC. It translates to CASSLPGQSSYGYTF.

The chain is built from TRBV7-9 and TRBJ2-5; TRBD2 is a possible D gene (6 bases). TRBJ2-7 explains the end of the DNA better; the J call may be wrong. This CDR3 is built from 15 residues. Germline loops: CDR1 SEHNR, CDR2 FQNEAQ (reference sequence). CDR3 in amino acids: CASSLAGLSSYEQYF. CDR3 coding DNA: TGTGCCAGCAGCTTAGCGGGACTTAGCTCCTACGAGCAGTACTTC.

The chain uses TRBV15 and TRBJ1-2; D ambiguous. V was trimmed by 0 bases and J by 7 bases, leaving 3 bases between them. The CDR3 length is 11 residues. Germline values: CDR1 LNHNV, CDR2 YYDKDF (reference sequence). The CDR3 DNA reads TGTGCCACCAGCAGAGATATTGGCTACACCTTC. This sequence encodes CATSRDIGYTF.

The chain joins TRBV10-3 to TRBJ2-7, with 11 nucleotides matching TRBD1. The CDR3 sequence is 14 residues long. Germline loops: CDR1 ENHRY, CDR2 SYGVKD. V shed 6 bases and J 6 bases; nucleotides not matched to a gene: 7. CDR3 sequence reads: CAIRAGTGGSEQYF. The CDR3 DNA reads as TGTGCCATCAGGGCCGGGACAGGGGGTTCCGAGCAGTACTTC.

The CDR3 loop is CAISEYASGKTDTQYF. The CDR3 DNA follows: TGTGCCATCAGTGAGTATGCTAGCGGGAAAACGGATACGCAGTATTTT. The gene calls are TRBV10-3 and TRBJ2-3; TRBD2 matches 9 bases. After removal of 1 base from V and 6 bases from J, the junction contained 8 bases not matched to a gene. The CDR3 is made up of 16 amino acids. CDR1 and CDR2 (germline): ENHRY, SYGVKD.

The chain carries TRBV7-9 and TRBJ1-2; 7 bases line up with TRBD1. This CDR3 has 13 amino acids. The trim removed 5 bases at V and 6 bases at J, leaving 6 bases unmatched. CDR1 and CDR2 from the germline V gene are SEHNR and FQNEAQ (reference sequence). Here the CDR3 DNA reads TGTGCCAGCAGCCCCACAGGGGATGATGGCTACACCTTC. It specifies CASSPTGDDGYTF.

The chain links TRBV18 to TRBJ1-5, with TRBD1 matching 7 bases. The V and J ends lost 3 bases and 4 bases, in that order; junction bases with no gene match: 3. Germline CDR1 KGHSH, CDR2 LQKENI. CDR3 length: 14 amino acids. The chain's CDR3 is CASSPRQGNQPQHF. As DNA, the CDR3 is TGTGCCAGCTCACCTAGACAGGGTAATCAGCCCCAGCATTTT.

V usage is TRBV19 and J usage is TRBJ1-4; no clear D. The V gene's germline CDR1 is LNHDA and CDR2 SQIVND (reference sequence). V lost 4 bases and J 4 bases, leaving 13 bases between the germline ends. This CDR3 region has 15 residues. The CDR3 protein is CASSRGGKRNEKLFF. The CDR3 DNA reads as TGTGCCAGTAGTAGGGGAGGGAAGCGTAATGAAAAACTGTTTTTT.

The chain combines TRBV1 with TRBJ2-1; TRBD2 is the table's D call and was not checked against the DNA. TRBV1 is a pseudogene locus. This CDR3 spans 20 amino acids. The CDR3: CTSSTYGTRRSGLARTEQFF. The CDR3 bases are TGCACCAGCAGCACCTATGGGACACGGAGAAGCGGACTAGCCCGAACTGAGCAGTTCTTC.

V usage is TRBV2 and J usage is TRBJ1-1, with D unclear. Trimming removed 1 base at V and 1 base at J, with 4 bases between. Germline loops: CDR1 SNHLY, CDR2 FYNNEI. This CDR3 contains 13 residues. The CDR3 DNA reads TGTGCCAGCAGTGAAGTAGAGAACACTGAAGCTTTCTTT. It encodes CASSEVENTEAFF. Full variable domain (missing parts from reference TRBV2 and TRBJ1-1): EPEVTQTPSHQVTQMGQEVILRCVPISNHLYFYWYRQILGQKVEFLVSFYNNEISEKSEIFDDQFSVERPDGSNFTLKIRSTKLEDSAMYFCASSEVENTEAFFGQGTRLTVV.

This chain joins TRBV5-1 and TRBJ2-3; tentatively, D is TRBD2 (5 bases). Germline loops: CDR1 SGHRS, CDR2 YFSETQ. The CDR3 length is 17 residues. The V gene lost 0 bases and the J gene lost 4 bases, with 18 bases spanning the gap. The CDR3 DNA reads TGCGCCAGCAGCTTGGCCTTACTAAAGAAGGAGGCAGATACGCAGTATTTT. Amino acids: CASSLALLKKEADTQYF. The entire variable domain, with the rest obtained from reference TRBV5-1 and TRBJ2-3, is as follows: KAGVTQTPRYLIKTRGQQVTLSCSPISGHRSVSWYQQTPGQGLQFLFEYFSETQRNKGNFPGRFSGRQFSNSRSEMNVSTLELGDSALYLCASSLALLKKEADTQYFGPGTRLTVL.

The V gene is TRBV5-1, the J gene TRBJ1-2; the D gene is possibly TRBD1 (5 bases). The CDR3 runs to 12 residues. V was trimmed by 3 bases and J by 5 bases, leaving 8 bases between them. Looked up from germline, CDR1 is SGHRS and CDR2 is YFSETQ. CDR3 region: CASSYDSYGYTF. The CDR3, as DNA: TGCGCCAGCAGCTACGACAGTTATGGCTACACCTTC.

This CDR3 reads CASSFGTRGTDTQYF. The DNA for the CDR3 is TGTGCCAGCAGTTTCGGAACTAGGGGGACAGATACGCAGTATTTT. The chain carries TRBV28 and TRBJ2-3; possible D gene TRBD1, 6 bases. The CDR3 loop spans 15 amino acids. Trimming stripped 3 bases from V and 3 bases from J, with 13 bases between. Germline CDR1 is MDHEN and CDR2 is SYDVKM. Full variable domain (missing parts from reference TRBV28 and TRBJ2-3): DVKVTQSSRYLVKRTGEKVFLECVQDMDHENMFWYRQDPGLGLRLIYFSYDVKMKEKGDIPEGYSVSREKKERFSLILESASTNQTSMYLCASSFGTRGTDTQYFGPGTRLTVL.

V gene TRBV2 combines with J gene TRBJ2-2, with 7 bases fitting TRBD1. The trim removed 4 bases at V and 6 bases at J, leaving 8 bases unmatched. The CDR3 contains 15 residues. Germline V lookup: CDR1 SNHLY, CDR2 FYNNEI. The CDR3 DNA is TGTGCCAGCAGTGTCAGGGACAGCTCATCCGGGGAGCTGTTTTTT. Amino acid sequence: CASSVRDSSSGELFF.

The chain uses TRBV11-2 and TRBJ2-2; 9 bases line up with TRBD2. The germline V gene has CDR1 SGHAT and CDR2 FQNNGV. The CDR3 totals 17 residues. V lost 1 base to trimming and J lost 5 bases; unmatched junction nucleotides: 8. The CDR3 coding sequence is TGTGCCAGCAGCTTAGTTGTTAGCGGGGGCTTGACCGGGGAGCTGTTTTTT. As protein: CASSLVVSGGLTGELFF.